A selection of T cell receptor beta chains follows, all from one sample in a study of CD8 T cells in Susac syndrome. TCRdb re-called the immunoSEQ multiplex PCR reads through MiXCR, storing one row per CDR3 protein. The table has roughly 250,000 distinct CDR3 sequences, approximately 95% seen once. Sequenced sample: CD4+ T cells from PBMCs. Receptor source: a human donor with Susac syndrome. CDR3s leave out the opening cysteine and the closing phenylalanine or tryptophan.

>TRBV6-5|TRBJ1-4
ASSYSETLGKLF
>TRBV6-2/TRBV6-3|TRBJ1-1
ASSFHQLGTGVVLNTEAF
>TRBV24-1|TRBJ2-3
ATLTRRERNLTDTQY
>TRBV4-2|TRBJ1-5
ASSLNGGDRH
>TRBV9|TRBJ2-6
ASSLLGGQGTGANVLT
>TRBV24-1|TRBJ2-5
ATSDSRDHGETQY
>TRBV11-2|TRBJ2-7
ASSRRLAGGPYEQY
>TRBV29-1|TRBJ2-3
SVGPGLAGAGVTGDTQY
>TRBV28|TRBJ2-7
ASSLRGVRSYEQY
>TRBV20-1|TRBJ1-4
SARGRRRRPNEKLF
>TRBV7-9|TRBJ2-4
ASSLDGGTIKNIQY
>TRBV18|TRBJ1-2
ASSPTLMQLGYT
>TRBV29-1|TRBJ2-7
SVAPGTSPIKQY
>TRBV28|TRBJ1-1
ASSLRSVGGTEAF
>TRBV19|TRBJ2-7
ASSSPGLAGNYEQY
>TRBV3-1|TRBJ1-2
ASSKDGSGGYT
>TRBV11-2|TRBJ1-1
ASSMDRNTEAF
>TRBV9|TRBJ2-1
ASSAEGGGAYNEQF